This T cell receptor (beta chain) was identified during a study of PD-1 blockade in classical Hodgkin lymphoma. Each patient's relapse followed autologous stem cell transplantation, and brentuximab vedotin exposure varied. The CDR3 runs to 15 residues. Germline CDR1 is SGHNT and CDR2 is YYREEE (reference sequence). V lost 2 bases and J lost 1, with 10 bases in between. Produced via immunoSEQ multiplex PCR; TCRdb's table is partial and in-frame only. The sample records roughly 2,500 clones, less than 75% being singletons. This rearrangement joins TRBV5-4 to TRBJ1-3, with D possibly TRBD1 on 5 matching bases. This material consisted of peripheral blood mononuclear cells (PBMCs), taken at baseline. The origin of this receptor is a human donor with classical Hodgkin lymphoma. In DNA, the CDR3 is TGTGCCAGCAGCTTCCGGGGGGGGTCTGGAAACACCATATATTTT. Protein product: CASSFRGGSGNTIYF.